These T cell receptor beta chains were read from a single sample in a study of blood T cells in healthy people across ages. TCRdb analysed the 5' RACE reads with MiXCR anew, one entry per CDR3 protein. The profile shows hundreds of thousands of distinct CDR3 sequences, about 26% of them singletons. These records were also assigned to another study, of T cells of mothers and their children.

Sequencing was carried out using blood. Source of these receptors: a boy aged 2 to 10 in good health. Each CDR3 is given with its conserved first and last residue. Each record gives: clone size, D gene, V gene, J gene, CDR3 protein, CDR3 DNA. The D gene is left open where the match is weak. A row's size may be missing; if present it is once, few, many or a size class.

clone size: few
D gene: NA
V gene: TRBV20-1
J gene: TRBJ2-5
CDR3 protein: CSALRGIETQYF
CDR3 DNA: TGCAGTGCCCTCAGAGGGATTGAGACCCAGTACTTC

clone size: NA
D gene: NA
V gene: TRBV29-1
J gene: TRBJ2-1
CDR3 protein: CSVVLVNEQFF
CDR3 DNA: TGCAGCGTTGTCTTGGTCAATGAGCAGTTCTTC

clone size: few
D gene: TRBD1
V gene: TRBV20-1
J gene: TRBJ2-4
CDR3 protein: CSARELTWDREGNIQYF
CDR3 DNA: TGCAGTGCTAGAGAGTTAACGTGGGACAGGGAAGGGAACATTCAGTACTTC

clone size: NA
D gene: NA
V gene: TRBV5-1
J gene: TRBJ1-5
CDR3 protein: CASSLASGNQPQHF
CDR3 DNA: TGCGCCAGCAGCTTGGCCTCAGGGAATCAGCCCCAGCATTTT

clone size: NA
D gene: TRBD2
V gene: TRBV5-1
J gene: TRBJ2-7
CDR3 protein: CASRSSGGSYEQYF
CDR3 DNA: TGCGCCAGCAGATCTAGCGGGGGTTCCTACGAGCAGTACTTC

clone size: NA
D gene: NA
V gene: TRBV20-1
J gene: TRBJ1-2
CDR3 protein: CSAPGELNYGYTF
CDR3 DNA: TGCAGTGCTCCCGGGGAGTTAAACTATGGCTACACCTTC

clone size: NA
D gene: NA
V gene: TRBV5-1
J gene: TRBJ2-1
CDR3 protein: CASSGREPLYEQFF
CDR3 DNA: TGCGCCAGCAGCGGCCGGGAGCCTTTGTATGAGCAGTTCTTC

clone size: few
D gene: NA
V gene: TRBV10-3
J gene: TRBJ1-4
CDR3 protein: CAAGDGENEKLFF
CDR3 DNA: TGTGCCGCCGGGGACGGAGAAAATGAAAAACTGTTTTTT

clone size: NA
D gene: NA
V gene: TRBV4-2
J gene: TRBJ2-3
CDR3 protein: CASSQDYGVGTDTQYF
CDR3 DNA: TGTGCCAGCAGCCAAGATTATGGGGTGGGCACAGATACGCAGTATTTT

clone size: few
D gene: TRBD1
V gene: TRBV12-3/TRBV12-4
J gene: TRBJ2-6
CDR3 protein: CASRTLGGTGITGANVLTF
CDR3 DNA: TGTGCCAGCAGAACGCTTGGCGGGACAGGGATAACTGGGGCCAACGTCCTGACTTTC

clone size: NA
D gene: TRBD2
V gene: TRBV20-1
J gene: TRBJ2-7
CDR3 protein: CSAAGTSGKGSYEQYF
CDR3 DNA: TGCAGTGCTGCCGGGACTAGCGGGAAAGGCTCCTACGAGCAGTACTTC

clone size: few
D gene: NA
V gene: TRBV29-1
J gene: TRBJ2-7
CDR3 protein: CSVVGGNEQYF
CDR3 DNA: TGCAGCGTTGTAGGGGGGAACGAGCAGTACTTC

clone size: NA
D gene: NA
V gene: TRBV12-3/TRBV12-4
J gene: TRBJ2-7
CDR3 protein: CASSPRRDSYEQYF
CDR3 DNA: TGTGCCAGCAGTCCAAGGCGGGACTCCTACGAGCAGTACTTC

clone size: NA
D gene: NA
V gene: TRBV20-1
J gene: TRBJ2-7
CDR3 protein: CSARGGYPSYEQYF
CDR3 DNA: TGCAGTGCTAGAGGAGGCTACCCTTCCTACGAGCAGTACTTC

clone size: NA
D gene: TRBD2
V gene: TRBV7-2
J gene: TRBJ2-5
CDR3 protein: CASSRTSGIGKTQYF
CDR3 DNA: TGTGCCAGCAGCCGGACTAGCGGGATTGGGAAGACCCAGTACTTC

clone size: NA
D gene: NA
V gene: TRBV2
J gene: TRBJ1-4
CDR3 protein: CASSVRGVGNEKLFF
CDR3 DNA: TGTGCCAGCAGTGTGCGAGGGGTTGGTAATGAAAAACTGTTTTTT

clone size: NA
D gene: NA
V gene: TRBV27
J gene: TRBJ1-4
CDR3 protein: CASSISQGIREKLFF
CDR3 DNA: TGTGCCAGCAGTATAAGCCAGGGGATTCGTGAAAAACTGTTTTTT

clone size: few
D gene: TRBD1
V gene: TRBV20-1
J gene: TRBJ1-5
CDR3 protein: CSARDPTGNQPQHF
CDR3 DNA: TGCAGTGCTAGAGATCCGACAGGGAATCAGCCCCAGCATTTT

clone size: NA
D gene: NA
V gene: TRBV4-1
J gene: TRBJ1-5
CDR3 protein: CASSQDLGAYQPQHF
CDR3 DNA: TGCGCCAGCAGCCAAGATCTGGGGGCCTACCAGCCCCAGCATTTT

clone size: once
D gene: TRBD1
V gene: TRBV9
J gene: TRBJ2-5
CDR3 protein: CASSASATGGQETQYF
CDR3 DNA: TGTGCCAGCAGCGCTTCCGCTACAGGGGGGCAAGAGACCCAGTACTTC

clone size: NA
D gene: NA
V gene: TRBV2
J gene: TRBJ2-2
CDR3 protein: CASTLHTGELFF
CDR3 DNA: TGTGCCAGCACCCTTCACACCGGGGAGCTGTTTTTT

clone size: few
D gene: TRBD2
V gene: TRBV30
J gene: TRBJ2-3
CDR3 protein: CAWSADSGGRTDTQYF
CDR3 DNA: TGTGCCTGGAGTGCGGATAGCGGGGGCCGCACAGATACGCAGTATTTT

clone size: NA
D gene: NA
V gene: TRBV7-9
J gene: TRBJ2-1
CDR3 protein: CASSLETHEQFF
CDR3 DNA: TGTGCCAGCAGCTTAGAAACCCATGAGCAGTTCTTC

clone size: many
D gene: NA
V gene: TRBV3-1
J gene: TRBJ2-5
CDR3 protein: CASKGGQTQYF
CDR3 DNA: TGTGCCAGCAAAGGTGGCCAGACCCAGTACTTC

clone size: few
D gene: TRBD1
V gene: TRBV5-1
J gene: TRBJ2-1
CDR3 protein: CASSGTGTGQFF
CDR3 DNA: TGCGCCAGCAGCGGAACCGGGACAGGGCAGTTCTTC

clone size: few
D gene: TRBD1
V gene: TRBV23-1
J gene: TRBJ2-5
CDR3 protein: CASSQSVRQGARETQYF
CDR3 DNA: TGCGCCAGCAGTCAATCGGTCCGACAGGGGGCTCGGGAGACCCAGTACTTC

clone size: NA
D gene: TRBD1
V gene: TRBV5-1
J gene: TRBJ2-4
CDR3 protein: CASSRFLGQWLVLAKNIQYF
CDR3 DNA: TGCGCCAGCAGTCGGTTCCTGGGACAGTGGTTGGTTCTAGCCAAAAACATTCAGTACTTC

clone size: few
D gene: NA
V gene: TRBV24-1
J gene: TRBJ2-1
CDR3 protein: CATKSGGDEQFF
CDR3 DNA: TGTGCCACCAAGTCAGGGGGGGATGAGCAGTTCTTC

clone size: few
D gene: TRBD1
V gene: TRBV7-2
J gene: TRBJ2-7
CDR3 protein: CASSLRSGGHEQYF
CDR3 DNA: TGTGCCAGCAGCTTAAGGTCAGGGGGCCACGAGCAGTACTTC

clone size: NA
D gene: TRBD2
V gene: TRBV27
J gene: TRBJ2-7
CDR3 protein: CASREIAGGAYEQYF
CDR3 DNA: TGTGCCAGCAGAGAGATAGCGGGAGGTGCCTACGAGCAGTACTTC

clone size: few
D gene: NA
V gene: TRBV20-1
J gene: TRBJ2-1
CDR3 protein: CSAGIAYNEQFF
CDR3 DNA: TGCAGTGCCGGGATCGCGTACAATGAGCAGTTCTTC

clone size: many
D gene: NA
V gene: TRBV9
J gene: TRBJ1-1
CDR3 protein: CASSPRDTSRGTEAFF
CDR3 DNA: TGTGCCAGCAGCCCACGGGACACCAGTCGTGGCACTGAAGCTTTCTTT

clone size: NA
D gene: TRBD1
V gene: TRBV19
J gene: TRBJ2-7
CDR3 protein: CASSWGQASTYEQYF
CDR3 DNA: TGTGCCAGTAGTTGGGGACAGGCTTCAACCTACGAGCAGTACTTC

clone size: many
D gene: NA
V gene: TRBV28
J gene: TRBJ2-7
CDR3 protein: CASRPLTGIYEQYF
CDR3 DNA: TGTGCCAGCAGGCCGTTGACAGGTATCTACGAGCAGTACTTC

clone size: few
D gene: TRBD1
V gene: TRBV11-2
J gene: TRBJ1-2
CDR3 protein: CASSLYTGGDYGYTF
CDR3 DNA: TGTGCCAGCAGCTTATACACAGGGGGGGACTATGGCTACACCTTC

clone size: few
D gene: NA
V gene: TRBV6-5
J gene: TRBJ1-2
CDR3 protein: CASTRDGGYGYTF
CDR3 DNA: TGTGCCAGCACCCGGGATGGGGGATATGGCTACACCTTC

clone size: many
D gene: TRBD1
V gene: TRBV6-4
J gene: TRBJ2-1
CDR3 protein: CASKPGQGWNEQFF
CDR3 DNA: TGTGCCAGCAAGCCGGGACAGGGATGGAATGAGCAGTTCTTC

clone size: NA
D gene: NA
V gene: TRBV29-1
J gene: TRBJ1-4
CDR3 protein: CSVGRRGRNEKLFF
CDR3 DNA: TGCAGCGTTGGTAGAAGGGGTCGTAATGAAAAACTGTTTTTT

clone size: few
D gene: NA
V gene: TRBV5-5
J gene: TRBJ2-7
CDR3 protein: CASSLPRGEQYF
CDR3 DNA: TGTGCCAGCAGCTTGCCAAGGGGCGAGCAGTACTTC

clone size: NA
D gene: NA
V gene: TRBV12-3/TRBV12-4
J gene: TRBJ1-6
CDR3 protein: CANSVSSNSPLHF
CDR3 DNA: TGTGCCAACAGTGTGTCGAGTAATTCACCCCTCCACTTT

clone size: few
D gene: NA
V gene: TRBV5-5
J gene: TRBJ2-6
CDR3 protein: CASSVWEDANVLTF
CDR3 DNA: TGTGCCAGCAGCGTCTGGGAGGACGCCAACGTCCTGACTTTC

clone size: few
D gene: NA
V gene: TRBV6-5
J gene: TRBJ1-5
CDR3 protein: CASTGSSYSNQPQHF
CDR3 DNA: TGTGCCAGCACTGGGTCTTCATATAGCAATCAGCCCCAGCATTTT

clone size: NA
D gene: NA
V gene: TRBV9
J gene: TRBJ2-5
CDR3 protein: CASSKLGPEETQYF
CDR3 DNA: TGTGCCAGCAGCAAACTAGGTCCGGAAGAGACCCAGTACTTC

clone size: NA
D gene: NA
V gene: TRBV10-3
J gene: TRBJ2-5
CDR3 protein: CAISESGGGETQYF
CDR3 DNA: TGTGCCATCAGTGAGTCTGGAGGGGGAGAGACCCAGTACTTC

clone size: NA
D gene: NA
V gene: TRBV12-3/TRBV12-4
J gene: TRBJ2-5
CDR3 protein: CASSFRRYQETQYF
CDR3 DNA: TGTGCCAGCAGTTTTCGGCGATACCAAGAGACCCAGTACTTC

clone size: NA
D gene: NA
V gene: TRBV5-1
J gene: TRBJ2-7
CDR3 protein: CASSFTGQPAYEQYF
CDR3 DNA: TGCGCCAGCAGCTTTACAGGTCAACCAGCCTACGAGCAGTACTTC

clone size: many
D gene: NA
V gene: TRBV12-3/TRBV12-4
J gene: TRBJ1-2
CDR3 protein: CASSYGPNYGYTF
CDR3 DNA: TGTGCCAGCAGTTATGGACCTAACTATGGCTACACCTTC

clone size: few
D gene: NA
V gene: TRBV5-1
J gene: TRBJ2-3
CDR3 protein: CASYGQLRDTQYF
CDR3 DNA: TGCGCCAGCTACGGGCAGTTGAGAGATACGCAGTATTTT

clone size: few
D gene: NA
V gene: TRBV5-1
J gene: TRBJ2-2
CDR3 protein: CASRGALNTGELFF
CDR3 DNA: TGCGCAAGCCGGGGGGCGTTGAACACCGGGGAGCTGTTTTTT

clone size: few
D gene: NA
V gene: TRBV5-4
J gene: TRBJ2-5
CDR3 protein: CASSWGPGGGETQYF
CDR3 DNA: TGTGCCAGCAGCTGGGGACCAGGGGGGGGAGAGACCCAGTACTTC

clone size: NA
D gene: NA
V gene: TRBV15
J gene: TRBJ2-7
CDR3 protein: CATSGSMGNYEQYF
CDR3 DNA: TGTGCCACCAGCGGCAGTATGGGAAACTACGAGCAGTACTTC

clone size: NA
D gene: TRBD1
V gene: TRBV7-9
J gene: TRBJ1-1
CDR3 protein: CASTNNRGSEAFF
CDR3 DNA: TGTGCCAGCACCAACAACAGGGGATCTGAAGCTTTCTTT

clone size: few
D gene: TRBD1
V gene: TRBV7-6
J gene: TRBJ1-3
CDR3 protein: CASSTRQGRSGNTIYF
CDR3 DNA: TGTGCCAGCAGCACCCGACAGGGTCGCTCTGGAAACACCATATATTTT

clone size: NA
D gene: NA
V gene: TRBV18
J gene: TRBJ1-2
CDR3 protein: CASSPSRQPGANYGYTF
CDR3 DNA: TGTGCCAGCTCACCTTCGAGACAGCCCGGAGCTAACTATGGCTACACCTTC

clone size: NA
D gene: TRBD1
V gene: TRBV4-1
J gene: TRBJ1-6
CDR3 protein: CASRAKRNRGTPPEGSPLHF
CDR3 DNA: TGCGCCAGCAGAGCCAAGAGGAACAGGGGGACCCCTCCAGAGGGATCACCCCTCCACTTT